The sequence of this TCR beta chain was determined in a study of blood T cells in healthy people across ages. A second PCR of roughly 7 to 11 cycles used a sample-barcoded 5' primer and a J-beta primer mix. Researchers report that each sample yielded at least 2.5 million CDR3-containing paired-end reads. TCRdb redid the calling of the 5' RACE reads with MiXCR, one entry per CDR3 protein. Among about 280,000 distinct CDR3 sequences listed, around 29% were seen once. With respect to this clonotype: As yet, its antigen is unknown.

Overall study findings and caveats: Significant beta diversity loss was already apparent by age approximately 37, declining roughly linearly. Leaving the PBMCs unsorted stopped any conclusive comparison of naive versus antigen-experienced cells.

CDR3 length equals 12 residues. The V and J ends lost 3 bases and 9 bases respectively, with 14 bases between them. Germline V gives CDR1 DFQATT, CDR2 SNEGSKA (reference sequence). This TCR derives from a woman aged 70-85 years in good health. Sequences were obtained from blood. This chain links TRBV20-1 with TRBJ2-5; D ambiguous. Here the CDR3 DNA reads TGCAGTGCTAGGGAAGAGTATGCGGCCCAGTACTTC. Its translation is CSAREEYAAQYF.